This T cell receptor (beta chain) was identified in a study of regulatory T cells in long-lasting Graves disease. Regarding time point: newly diagnosed GD, antithyroid drugs for less than 3 months. RNA from PBMCs was the source of the TCR library. With 7 bases removed from V and 5 bases from J, the gap between germline ends came to 8 bases. The CDR3 covers 12 residues. From germline, CDR1 is SNHLY and CDR2 FYNNEI. TCR beta libraries were built with iRepertoire HTBI primers and Arm-PCR of CDR3 regions. TCRdb called the multiplex PCR reads again in MiXCR, with one record for every CDR3 protein. The table has 400,000 to 500,000 distinct CDR3 sequences, about 15% seen once. This clonotype was seen many times. The same sample was also used in a study of T cells in Graves' hyperthyroidism and ophthalmopathy.

Material: peripheral blood mononuclear cells (PBMCs), obtained at new diagnosis, from a patient treated with antithyroid drugs. This clonotype was sampled from a woman younger than 45 with Graves disease. This chain joins TRBV2 and TRBJ1-4; weak D call: TRBD1 (5 bases). CDR3 bases: TGTGCCAGCAAAGGGGAGAATGAAAAACTGTTTTTT. Residues: CASKGENEKLFF.